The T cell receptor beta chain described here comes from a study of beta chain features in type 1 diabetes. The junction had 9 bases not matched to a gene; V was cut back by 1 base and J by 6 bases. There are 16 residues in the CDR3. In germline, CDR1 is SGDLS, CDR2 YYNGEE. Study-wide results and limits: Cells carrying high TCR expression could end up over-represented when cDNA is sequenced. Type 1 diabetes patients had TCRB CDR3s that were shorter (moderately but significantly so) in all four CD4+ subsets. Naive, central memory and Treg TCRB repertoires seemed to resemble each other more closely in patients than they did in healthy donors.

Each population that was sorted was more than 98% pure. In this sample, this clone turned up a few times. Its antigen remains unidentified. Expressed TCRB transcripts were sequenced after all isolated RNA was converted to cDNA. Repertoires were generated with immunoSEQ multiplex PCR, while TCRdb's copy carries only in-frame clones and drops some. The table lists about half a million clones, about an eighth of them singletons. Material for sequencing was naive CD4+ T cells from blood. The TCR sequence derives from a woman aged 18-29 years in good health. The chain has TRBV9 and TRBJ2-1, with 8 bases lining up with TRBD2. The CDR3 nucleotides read TGTGCCAGCAGCGTACAAGCGGGAGACGTCCTCAATGAGCAGTTCTTC. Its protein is CASSVQAGDVLNEQFF.